Listed below are T cell receptor beta chains from one sample, sequenced in a study of CD8 T cells in Susac syndrome. In TCRdb, the immunoSEQ multiplex PCR reads were re-called with MiXCR into one record per CDR3 protein. The data hold some 200,000 distinct CDR3 sequences, with roughly 92% observed a single time. Material for sequencing was CD8+ T cells from PBMCs. Receptor source: a human donor with multiple sclerosis. The CDR3 runs from the conserved cysteine through the conserved F or W. The order of the fields is D gene, J gene, V gene, clone size, CDR3 protein, CDR3 DNA. D genes are given only for firm matches. The size field is filled for only some rows; it gives once, few, many or a size class.

>NA|TRBJ1-3|TRBV19|NA
CASSTGLGNTIYF
TGTGCCAGTAGTACAGGATTAGGAAACACCATATATTTT
>NA|TRBJ1-2|TRBV29-1|NA
CSVEDGQGGGGYTF
TGCAGCGTTGAAGATGGGCAGGGAGGGGGTGGCTACACCTTC
>NA|TRBJ1-5|TRBV10-3|NA
CAISETQSNQPQHF
TGTGCCATCAGTGAGACCCAGAGCAATCAGCCCCAGCATTTT
>TRBD2|TRBJ2-1|TRBV4-3|NA
CASSQERLAGVREQFF
TGCGCCAGCAGCCAAGAGAGGCTAGCGGGAGTGCGTGAGCAGTTCTTC
>NA|TRBJ1-3|TRBV4-1|NA
CASSQEGSRVFGNTIYF
TGCGCCAGCAGCCAAGAGGGGAGCAGGGTGTTTGGAAACACCATATATTTT
>TRBD1|TRBJ1-2|TRBV5-6|NA
CASSPTGAGGYTF
TGTGCCAGCAGCCCTACAGGGGCGGGTGGCTACACCTTC
>TRBD2|TRBJ2-7|TRBV28|NA
CASCPLAGPYEQYF
TGTGCCAGCTGTCCTCTAGCGGGGCCCTACGAGCAGTACTTC
>NA|TRBJ1-1|TRBV6-1|once
CASSEPPAEAFF
TGTGCCAGCAGTGAACCCCCAGCTGAAGCTTTCTTT
>NA|TRBJ2-6|TRBV11-2|NA
CASSLDWDSGANVLTF
TGTGCCAGCAGCTTAGATTGGGACTCTGGGGCCAACGTCCTGACTTTC
>NA|TRBJ2-1|TRBV29-1|NA
CSVKGGVNSYNEQFF
TGCAGCGTTAAAGGCGGGGTTAACTCCTACAATGAGCAGTTCTTC
>NA|TRBJ2-7|TRBV13|NA
CASSLGQGPHNEQYF
TGTGCCAGCAGCTTAGGTCAGGGGCCACACAACGAGCAGTACTTC
>TRBD1|TRBJ2-4|TRBV10-2|NA
CASSWDRENIQYF
TGCGCCAGCAGTTGGGACAGGGAAAACATTCAGTACTTC
>NA|TRBJ1-2|TRBV10-3|once
CAISGGQIYGYTF
TGTGCCATCAGCGGGGGACAAATCTATGGCTACACCTTC
>NA|TRBJ1-2|TRBV29-1|NA
CSVDRPYGYTF
TGCAGCGTGGACCGTCCCTATGGCTACACCTTC
>TRBD1|TRBJ1-1|TRBV25-1|few
CASSDPTGLNTEAFF
TGTGCCAGCAGTGATCCGACAGGGCTGAACACTGAAGCTTTCTTT
>TRBD1|TRBJ1-3|TRBV4-1|once
CASSQTGVGNTIYF
TGCGCCAGCAGCCAAACAGGGGTGGGAAACACCATATATTTT
>NA|TRBJ2-2|TRBV30|NA
CAWSNIGGELFF
TGTGCCTGGAGTAACATTGGCGGGGAGCTGTTTTTT
>TRBD1|TRBJ1-3|TRBV9|NA
CASSANRGGGNTIYF
TGTGCCAGCAGCGCGAACAGGGGGGGAGGAAACACCATATATTTT
>TRBD2|TRBJ2-1|TRBV29-1|NA
CSANYLTSASYNEQFF
TGCAGCGCAAATTACTTGACTAGCGCCTCCTACAATGAGCAGTTCTTC
>NA|TRBJ1-1|TRBV7-9|NA
CASSFLGVMNTEAFF
TGTGCCAGCAGCTTTCTGGGAGTCATGAACACTGAAGCTTTCTTT
>TRBD2|TRBJ2-7|TRBV7-2|NA
CASSHEEGGSPYEQYF
TGTGCCAGCAGCCACGAGGAGGGCGGGAGTCCCTACGAGCAGTACTTC
>NA|TRBJ2-1|TRBV11-3|NA
CASSLSRGWSDEQFF
TGTGCCAGCAGCTTATCGCGTGGATGGTCCGATGAGCAGTTCTTC
>TRBD1|TRBJ1-4|TRBV20-1|NA
CSASLRTGRLDEKLFF
TGCAGTGCTAGCCTCAGGACAGGGCGGCTCGATGAAAAACTGTTTTTT
>NA|TRBJ2-3|TRBV2|NA
CASSEIGGGSTDTQYF
TGTGCCAGCAGTGAAATAGGGGGGGGCAGCACAGATACGCAGTATTTT
>NA|TRBJ1-1|TRBV30|few
CAWSLVGPGAFF
TGTGCCTGGAGTTTGGTAGGCCCCGGAGCTTTCTTT
>TRBD2|TRBJ2-2|TRBV5-1|once
CASSLRDYPNTGELFF
TGCGCCAGCAGCTTGAGGGACTACCCGAACACCGGGGAGCTGTTTTTT
>NA|TRBJ1-5|TRBV28|NA
CASSLLAVLGNQPQHF
TGTGCCAGCAGTTTATTGGCGGTTCTGGGCAATCAGCCCCAGCATTTT
>NA|TRBJ2-7|TRBV30|NA
CAIYNDISYEQYF
TGTGCCATCTATAACGACATCTCCTACGAGCAGTACTTC
>TRBD1|TRBJ2-7|TRBV11-2|NA
CASSMDRGQTGQYF
TGTGCCAGCAGTATGGACAGGGGGCAAACAGGGCAGTACTTC
>NA|TRBJ2-3|TRBV6-2/TRBV6-3|NA
CASRLNPIRPDTQYF
TGTGCCAGCAGGCTCAATCCCATACGACCAGATACGCAGTATTTT
>NA|TRBJ2-7|TRBV2|NA
CASSTPGYHEQYF
TGTGCCAGCAGTACCCCAGGGTACCACGAGCAGTACTTC